Below, 25 T cell receptor beta chains from the same sample are listed, as sequenced in a study of T-cell reconstitution after alpha-beta-depleted transplantation in children. Unique molecular identifiers were incorporated when the TCRbeta library was constructed. From the PCR reads, TCRdb called clonotypes with MiXCR, one entry per CDR3 protein. The table lists 600,000 to 700,000 distinct CDR3 sequences, roughly 17% of them singletons, with approximately 1% in the top ten. The sequences come from PBMCs from the stem cell graft donor, collected from the stem cell graft. The source of these receptors is a human donor who donated a stem cell graft to a child with acute myeloid leukemia.

The chain employs TRBV24-1 and TRBJ2-7; D gene unclear. Germline V lookup: CDR1 KGHDR, CDR2 SFDVKD. The CDR3 is made up of 10 amino acids. V was trimmed by 11 bases and J by 5 bases, leaving 9 bases between them. The CDR3 sequence: CAKMGNEQYF. The CDR3 nucleotides read TGTGCCAAGATGGGGAACGAGCAGTACTTC.

The table lists this clonotype with many counts. The V call is TRBV20-1, the J call TRBJ2-1; D gene ambiguous. Trimming took 3 bases from V and 4 from J, leaving 13 bases between them. This CDR3 contains 14 residues. Germline V gene data show CDR1 as DFQATT and CDR2 as SNEGSKA (reference sequence). The CDR3 here is CSARSDAQYNEQFF. CDR3 DNA sequence: TGCAGTGCTAGGAGTGACGCACAGTACAATGAGCAGTTCTTC.

This clonotype was seen a handful of times. Compared with germline, one end of the junction differs, possibly owing to a read error. This chain joins TRBV7-9 and TRBJ1-1; possibly TRBD1 for D (6 bases). The CDR3 is 11 residues long. The germline V gene encodes CDR1 SEHNR and CDR2 FQNEAQ (reference sequence). This CDR3 reads CASSLNPGQNF. Here the CDR3 DNA reads TGTGCCAGCAGCTTAAACCCCGGACAGAACTTT.

The rearrangement joins TRBV12-3 or TRBV12-4 to TRBJ1-2; TRBD1 matches at 7 bases. V lost 0 bases to trimming and J lost 5 bases; unmatched junction nucleotides: 3. The CDR3 runs to 14 residues. The CDR3 DNA sequence: TGTGCCAGCAGTTTAGCTCAGGGGGATTATGGCTACACCTTC. Translating gives CASSLAQGDYGYTF.

The chain joins TRBV10-1 to TRBJ2-5, with 7 nucleotides matching TRBD2. The junction had 16 bases not matched to a gene; V was cut back by 8 bases and J by 4 bases. Looked up from germline, CDR1 is WNHNN and CDR2 is SYGVQD (reference sequence). The CDR3 length is 16 residues. The CDR3 DNA sequence: TGCGCCAGCTCTCCTGGGAGCGGGGACTACGGAGAGACCCAGTACTTC. It is translated as CASSPGSGDYGETQYF.

This clonotype was recorded a few times. The chain employs TRBV6-5 and TRBJ1-1; possible D gene TRBD1, 5 bases. This CDR3 spans 14 amino acids. Per germline, CDR1 MNHEY and CDR2 SVGAGI. Trimming cost V 0 bases and J 12 bases, with 17 bases left between them. CDR3 coding DNA: TGTGCCAGCAGTTACTCGAGGGGCTGGGTTAGGCCTTTCTTT. Translated, it gives CASSYSRGWVRPFF.

This clonotype occurred many times. The chain is built from TRBV6-5 and TRBJ2-5; TRBD1 matches at 8 bases. V lost 4 bases to trimming and J lost 5 bases; unmatched junction nucleotides: 6. The germline gives CDR1 MNHEY, CDR2 SVGAGI. This CDR3 contains 14 residues. The CDR3 region has the DNA TGTGCCAGCAGTTCGGGACAGGCTGTGGAGACCCAGTACTTC. Translating it yields CASSSGQAVETQYF.

This clonotype was found a few times. This chain's CDR3 is CASSLISGAPYNEQFF. The CDR3 nucleotides read TGCGCCAGCAGCTTGATCTCAGGGGCGCCCTACAATGAGCAGTTCTTC. V gene TRBV5-1 combines with J gene TRBJ2-1, with D perhaps TRBD1 (6 bases). Per the germline V gene, CDR1 is SGHRS and CDR2 is YFSETQ. The CDR3 is 16 amino acids. Between the trimmed V and J ends, which lost 1 base and 2 bases, there was a span of 13 bases.

This clonotype was picked up many times. The rearrangement joins TRBV29-1 to TRBJ2-1; 7 nucleotides match TRBD1. This CDR3 is 12 amino acids long. With V trimmed by 4 bases and J by 6 bases, 3 bases remained unmatched. Germline V gene lookup returns CDR1 SQVTM and CDR2 ANQGSEA. In DNA, the CDR3 is TGCAGCGTTGGCGCAGGGGGCAATGAGCAGTTCTTC. Translated, it gives CSVGAGGNEQFF.

This clonotype showed up many times. V gene TRBV7-2 combines with J gene TRBJ1-4; no reliable D call. The CDR3 sequence is 14 residues long. Trimming took off 2 bases at V and 5 bases at J, with 9 bases between the two ends. CDR1 and CDR2 from the germline V gene are SGHTA and FQGNSA. This CDR3 is CASSLKGSNEKLFF. The CDR3 coding sequence is TGTGCCAGCAGCTTAAAAGGGTCGAATGAAAAACTGTTTTTT.

This clonotype was recorded many times. The rearrangement joins TRBV30 to TRBJ2-1; D gene ambiguous. The germline gives CDR1 GTSNPN, CDR2 SVGIG (reference sequence). The CDR3 is made up of 14 amino acids. Trimming took 3 bases from V and 7 from J, leaving 16 bases between them. Here the CDR3 DNA reads TGTGCCTGGAGGGTCGGGCCCTCCTTTAATGAGCAGTTCTTC. This codes for CAWRVGPSFNEQFF.

This clonotype was observed a handful of times. The chain combines TRBV29-1 with TRBJ2-3, with a tentative D call TRBD1 (5 bases). The CDR3 is made up of 13 amino acids. Germline values: CDR1 SQVTM, CDR2 ANQGSEA. V was shortened by 7 bases and J by 11 bases, with 22 bases between the two germline ends. The chain's CDR3 is CSASEQGFAEQYF. The CDR3 coding sequence is TGCAGCGCCTCCGAGCAGGGCTTCGCGGAGCAGTATTTT.

This clonotype was seen a handful of times. The chain combines TRBV5-6 with TRBJ1-1; D unclear. Trimming took off 0 bases at V and 0 bases at J, with 12 bases between the two ends. The V gene's germline CDR1 is SGHDT and CDR2 YYEEEE. The length of the CDR3 is 16 residues. CDR3 residues: CASSLDTGFLNTEAFF. CDR3 sequence (DNA): TGTGCCAGCAGCTTGGATACCGGGTTTCTGAACACTGAAGCTTTCTTT.

CDR3 nucleotide sequence: TGTGCCAGCAGCTTGCTCGGGACAGAGAACTCCTACGAGCAGTACTTC. It codes for CASSLLGTENSYEQYF. The chain links TRBV7-9 to TRBJ2-7, with 7 bases identical to TRBD1. The V and J ends lost 3 bases and 0 bases, in that order; junction bases with no gene match: 8. The CDR3 is 16 amino acids. Per germline, CDR1 SEHNR and CDR2 FQNEAQ (reference sequence).

In this sample, this clonotype turned up a few times. This rearrangement joins TRBV20-1 to TRBJ2-3, with D perhaps matching TRBD2 (5 bases). There are 10 residues in the CDR3. CDR1 and CDR2 from the germline V gene are DFQATT and SNEGSKA (reference sequence). V was clipped by 6 bases and J by 10 bases, with 11 bases between them. The CDR3 DNA reads TGCAGTGCCGAGGGTCGTGCGCAGTATTTT. Translated, it gives CSAEGRAQYF.

The sample holds a few counts of this clonotype. J is TRBJ2-1 and V is TRBV12-3 or TRBV12-4; tentative D call: TRBD2 (6 bases). The CDR3 covers 12 residues. The V end was cut by 2 bases, the J end by 10 bases, with 9 bases between. Written as DNA, the CDR3 is TGTGCCAGCAGTTTAAACGGGGGAGAGCAGTTCTTC. Its protein product is CASSLNGGEQFF.

The chain has TRBV27 and TRBJ1-1; D might be TRBD1 (5 bases). Germline CDR1 and CDR2: MNHEY and SMNVEV (reference sequence). CDR3 length: 14 amino acids. V was trimmed by 4 bases and J by 1 base, leaving 10 bases between them. CDR3 DNA: TGTGCCAGCAGTTCTGGCAGGGCGAACACTGAAGCTTTCTTT. Its protein is CASSSGRANTEAFF.

This clonotype was counted only a few times. This chain links TRBV11-2 with TRBJ2-1; tentatively, D is TRBD2 (6 bases). The germline V and J ends were trimmed by 1 base and 5 bases, with 12 bases remaining between them. The CDR3 is 15 amino acids. Per the germline V gene, CDR1 is SGHAT and CDR2 is FQNNGV. CDR3 DNA sequence: TGTGCCAGCAGCTTAGGTAGGCGGGGCGACAATGAGCAGTTCTTC. Amino acids: CASSLGRRGDNEQFF.

Only one count was recorded for this clonotype. A much larger clone sits a single nucleotide away, making a read error possible. The CDR3 DNA reads as TGTGCCAGCGAAGGCCTTCATAACGAGCAGTACTTC. As protein: CASEGLHNEQYF. V and J are TRBV7-2 and TRBJ2-7, with no clear D. The CDR3 consists of 12 residues. Germline CDR1 SGHTA, CDR2 FQGNSA. V was shortened by 8 bases and J by 5 bases, with 13 bases between the two germline ends.

This clonotype was detected ten times or more. The chain carries TRBV7-2 and TRBJ2-6; a weak D match, TRBD1 (5 bases). Germline values: CDR1 SGHTA, CDR2 FQGNSA. This CDR3 spans 16 amino acids. V shed 2 bases and J shed 0 bases, with 8 bases lying between them. The CDR3 is CASSLHRSSGANVLTF. CDR3 DNA sequence: TGTGCCAGCAGCTTACACAGGAGCTCTGGGGCCAACGTCCTGACTTTC.

This clonotype was observed at least ten times. The V call is TRBV20-1, the J call TRBJ2-7; 7 bases line up with TRBD2. CDR1 and CDR2 (germline): DFQATT, SNEGSKA (reference sequence). The trim removed 6 bases at V and 6 bases at J, leaving 5 bases unmatched. This CDR3 has 11 amino acids. The CDR3 loop is CSAVSGAEQYF. CDR3 sequence (DNA): TGCAGTGCCGTGAGCGGGGCCGAGCAGTACTTC.

This clonotype showed up many times. The genes are TRBV7-2 and TRBJ2-5; D remains unclear. Per germline, CDR1 SGHTA and CDR2 FQGNSA. This CDR3 contains 14 residues. V lost 3 bases and J lost 0, with 8 bases in between. This CDR3 reads CASSLYQYQETQYF. In nucleotides, the CDR3 is TGTGCCAGCAGCTTGTACCAGTACCAAGAGACCCAGTACTTC.

Many counts were recorded for this clonotype. J is TRBJ2-7 and V is TRBV20-1; D might be TRBD2 (7 bases). The V and J ends lost 0 bases and 2 bases respectively, with 14 bases between them. CDR1 and CDR2 from the germline V gene are DFQATT and SNEGSKA (reference sequence). This CDR3 has 15 amino acids. The CDR3 DNA reads as TGCAGTGCTAGAGATCCTAGGGGGGGACCCTACGAGCAGTACGTC. Translated: CSARDPRGGPYEQYV.

The chain combines TRBV28 with TRBJ2-7; possibly TRBD1 for D (6 bases). In germline, CDR1 is MDHEN, CDR2 SYDVKM. This CDR3 comprises 12 residues. Trimming took off 8 bases at V and 2 bases at J, with 10 bases between the two ends. The CDR3 reads CASGDRTYEQYV. The CDR3 DNA reads TGTGCCAGCGGAGACAGGACCTACGAGCAGTACGTC.

This clonotype has a count of ten or more. The CDR3 DNA sequence: TGCAGTGTCCCAGGGACTTCTCTCAGGGAGACCCAGTACTTC. Amino acid sequence: CSVPGTSLRETQYF. The chain carries TRBV20-1 and TRBJ2-5; D possibly corresponds to TRBD2 (6 bases). Germline CDR1 reads DFQATT; CDR2 reads SNEGSKA (reference sequence). The CDR3 is made up of 14 amino acids. Trimming took 7 bases from V and 5 from J, leaving 20 bases between them.